Sequencing of this T cell receptor beta chain was carried out in a study of vaccination and CD4 T cells after COVID-19. Trimming removed 0 bases from V and 7 bases from J, with 19 bases in between. This CDR3 has 16 amino acids. With regard to this clonotype: What it binds is unknown.

Sequenced with the Oncomine TCR Beta short-read assay was DNA taken from cultured CD4+ T cells. TCRdb recomputed calls from the PCR reads with MiXCR, one row per CDR3 protein. This sample has about 15,000 distinct CDR3 sequences, with around 47% found just once. Regarding time point: late sampling 161 to 241 days after vaccination in a few convalescent patients. Treatment described: approximately 11-day PBMC culture with coronavirus spike peptide pools or control peptides (ViraFEST assay). The sequences come from CD4+ T cells from blood, cultured in vitro, collected about 7 months after SARS-CoV-2 vaccination. The V gene is TRBV12-3 or TRBV12-4, the J gene TRBJ2-7, with TRBD1 as a possible D gene (7 bases). The TCR was taken from a human donor who had recovered from COVID-19. The CDR3 is CASSLARGTRGREQYF. The DNA for the CDR3 is TGTGCCAGCAGTTTAGCGAGGGGAACCAGGGGGAGGGAGCAGTACTTC.